A single sample is the source of the 23 T cell receptor beta chains below, sequenced in a study of cytomegalovirus exposure and HLA in healthy donors. Here immunoSEQ multiplex PCR was the method, and the copy in TCRdb shows in-frame clones only, minus some. This sample yields about 90,000 clones, of which roughly 80% are seen a single time; 9.5% to 13% belongs to the top ten. The sample comprised PBMCs. The receptors originated from a woman aged 18-29 years in good health and CMV-seropositive.

The rearrangement links TRBV9 to TRBJ2-5, with D possibly matching TRBD1 (5 bases). Germline V CDR1 and CDR2: SGDLS, YYNGEE. V dropped 0 bases and J dropped 0 bases, with 9 bases sitting between them. The CDR3 has 15 residues. DNA for the CDR3: TGTGCCAGCAGCGTAGAAGGACAATACCAAGAGACCCAGTACTTC. Translation gives CASSVEGQYQETQYF.

This clone was seen more than once but under ten times. The chain couples TRBV5-1 to TRBJ1-3, with a possible D match to TRBD1 (5 bases). The CDR3 runs to 13 residues. Trimming shortened V by 0 bases and J by 4 bases, and 5 bases separated the two germline ends. Germline V lookup: CDR1 SGHRS, CDR2 YFSETQ. The CDR3 bases are TGCGCCAGCAGCTTGGGACAGGGAAACACCATATATTTT. It yields the protein CASSLGQGNTIYF.

This clone showed up just once. V usage is TRBV7-2 and J usage is TRBJ2-4; 7 positions agree with TRBD1. Germline CDR1 reads SGHTA; CDR2 reads FQGNSA. This CDR3 has 13 residues. Germline trimming cut 5 bases from V and 6 bases from J; bases unmatched to any gene: 4. The CDR3 is CASSPDRANIQYF. The DNA for the CDR3 is TGTGCCAGCAGCCCCGACAGGGCAAACATTCAGTACTTC.

This clone was counted a few times. V and J are TRBV18 and TRBJ2-3, with TRBD2 as a possible D gene (5 bases). The length of the CDR3 is 15 residues. Trimming left V 2 bases short and J 2 bases short, with 11 bases between. Germline V gene sequence: CDR1 KGHSH, CDR2 LQKENI. The CDR3 bases are TGTGCCAGCTCACCAGGACTGAGGACCACAGATACGCAGTATTTT. The encoded protein is CASSPGLRTTDTQYF.

As DNA, the CDR3 is TGCGCCAGCAGCGGGGGCGGGGGCCAGACCCAGTACTTC. Translating it yields CASSGGGGQTQYF. This chain connects TRBV5-1 to TRBJ2-5; D is possibly TRBD2 (7 bases). Deletions cut 4 bases from V and 6 bases from J, with 13 bases between. The CDR3 is 13 amino acids. Germline CDR1 SGHRS, CDR2 YFSETQ.

This clone has just a few counts. V gene TRBV7-3 combines with J gene TRBJ2-3, with unresolved D. Germline assignment: CDR1 SGHTA and CDR2 FQGTGA. V gave up 5 bases and J gave up 4 bases, with 4 bases separating them. CDR3 length equals 11 residues. The CDR3: CASSQSDTQYF. The CDR3, as DNA: TGTGCCAGCAGCCAGTCAGATACGCAGTATTTT.

V is TRBV6-5 and J is TRBJ1-1, with 9 positions matching TRBD1. The trim removed 0 bases at V and 5 bases at J, leaving 4 bases unmatched. CDR1 and CDR2 (germline): MNHEY, SVGAGI. The CDR3 sequence is 15 residues long. The CDR3 DNA is TGTGCCAGCAGTTACTCGACGACAGGGGGGACTGAAGCTTTCTTT. It is translated as CASSYSTTGGTEAFF.

DNA for the CDR3: TGTGCCAGCAGCCAAGGACAGAGAAACACCATATATTTT. Translated, it gives CASSQGQRNTIYF. This chain joins TRBV14 and TRBJ1-3, with D possibly being TRBD1 (5 bases). The V end lost 1 base, the J end lost 5 bases, and 6 bases lay between the germline ends. CDR3 length: 13 residues. CDR1 and CDR2 from the germline V gene are SGHDN and FVKESK.

The CDR3 coding sequence is TGTGCCAGCAGTTTATGGGGACAGGGGGTTGGTGAGCAGTTCTTC. This gives the protein CASSLWGQGVGEQFF. This chain connects TRBV27 to TRBJ2-1; 11 nucleotides align to TRBD1. The CDR3 totals 15 residues. V lost 1 base, J lost 9 bases, and 5 bases stayed unmatched. Germline V gives CDR1 MNHEY, CDR2 SMNVEV (reference sequence).

The rearrangement joins TRBV7-6 to TRBJ1-4, with D possibly matching TRBD1 (5 bases). The germline gives CDR1 SGHVS, CDR2 FNYEAQ. With 5 bases removed from V and 0 bases from J, the gap between germline ends came to 13 bases. This CDR3 is 16 amino acids long. The DNA of the CDR3 is TGTGCCAGCAGCGAAGAAGACAGTGCAACTAATGAAAAACTGTTTTTT. Translated, it gives CASSEEDSATNEKLFF.

The genes are TRBV2 and TRBJ2-2; D is perhaps TRBD1 (6 bases). CDR3 length: 13 amino acids. Germline-derived CDR1 and CDR2 are SNHLY and FYNNEI. Deletions cut 8 bases from V and 6 bases from J, with 13 bases between. In DNA, the CDR3 is TGTGCCAGCCTAGAAAACAGGGCCGGGGAGCTGTTTTTT. It yields the protein CASLENRAGELFF.

The CDR3 nucleotides read TGCAGCGTTGAGTCCGGGTCTTCTAATGAAAAACTGTTTTTT. The encoded protein is CSVESGSSNEKLFF. The chain has TRBV29-1 and TRBJ1-4, with no clear D. CDR3 length: 14 amino acids. V lost 3 bases, J lost 3 bases, and 11 bases lay in between. Germline V gene sequence: CDR1 SQVTM, CDR2 ANQGSEA.

This clone was observed a few times. The chain combines TRBV5-6 with TRBJ2-7; 8 positions match TRBD1. Germline loops: CDR1 SGHDT, CDR2 YYEEEE. V shed 4 bases, J shed 2 bases, and the junction held 8 bases outside the gene matches. The CDR3 is 15 residues long. In DNA, the CDR3 is TGTGCCAGCAGCATTACGGGACAGGTACCCTACGAGCAGTACTTC. As protein: CASSITGQVPYEQYF.

The rearrangement links TRBV6-1 to TRBJ2-5; TRBD1 matches 10 bases. Germline lookup yields CDR1 MNHNS and CDR2 SASEGT. With 0 bases clipped from V and 5 bases from J, the junction kept 12 bases outside the gene matches. This CDR3 region has 18 residues. The CDR3: CASSEAKGTGVLQETQYF. The CDR3 nucleotides are TGTGCCAGCAGTGAAGCAAAGGGGACAGGGGTTTTGCAGGAGACCCAGTACTTC.

The rearrangement joins TRBV6-6 to TRBJ2-7, with D perhaps matching TRBD1 (5 bases). Trimming pared 2 bases from V and 3 bases from J, leaving 17 bases between. This CDR3 is 16 amino acids long. Germline V gene lookup returns CDR1 MNHNY and CDR2 SVGAGI (reference sequence). CDR3: CASSYGQSREIYEQYF. CDR3 in DNA: TGTGCCAGCAGTTACGGGCAAAGCAGGGAAATCTACGAGCAGTACTTC.

This chain links TRBV10-2 with TRBJ1-3; TRBD1 is a possible D gene (6 bases). V shed 6 bases and J shed 8 bases, with 23 bases lying between them. This CDR3 contains 16 residues. Germline values: CDR1 WSHSY, CDR2 SAAADI. This CDR3 is CASSSIQGIAIDTIYF. DNA of the CDR3: TGCGCCAGCAGCTCGATACAGGGAATTGCAATAGACACCATATATTTT.

In its sample, this clone was seen once. This sequence joins TRBV4-3 and TRBJ1-4; 8 nucleotides match TRBD1. Germline V gene sequence: CDR1 LGHNA, CDR2 YSLEER. The CDR3 is 16 residues long. The ends lost 0 bases at V and 8 bases at J; junction bases unmatched: 8. CDR3 bases: TGCGCCAGCAGCCAAGAGGCGGCAGGGGGCTGGGAAAAACTGTTTTTT. Translated: CASSQEAAGGWEKLFF.

The gene calls are TRBV7-9 and TRBJ2-1, with 8 positions matching TRBD2. Trimming cost V 4 bases and J 7 bases; bases outside gene matches: 15. Looked up from germline, CDR1 is SEHNR and CDR2 is FQNEAQ (reference sequence). This CDR3 has 17 amino acids. Here the CDR3 reads CASSSLRGLAGVNEQFF. Written as DNA, the CDR3 is TGTGCCAGCAGCTCCCTTCGGGGGCTAGCGGGTGTGAATGAGCAGTTCTTC.

CDR3 residues: CASSLEQGAQPQHF. CDR3 nucleotides: TGTGCCAGCAGTTTAGAACAGGGAGCTCAGCCCCAGCATTTT. The chain couples TRBV28 to TRBJ1-5; D possibly corresponds to TRBD1 (6 bases). This CDR3 region has 14 residues. V was cut by 2 bases and J by 6 bases, with 11 bases left in between. CDR1 is MDHEN, CDR2 SYDVKM, per germline.

The rearrangement uses TRBV30 and TRBJ1-5; D perhaps matches TRBD1 (6 bases). This CDR3 spans 15 amino acids. Germline CDR1 reads GTSNPN; CDR2 reads SVGIG (reference sequence). Trimming shortened V by 0 bases and J by 4 bases, and 13 bases separated the two germline ends. Here the CDR3 DNA reads TGTGCCTGGAGTGTACCGGGTCAGGGGAATCAGCCCCAGCATTTT. Its protein product is CAWSVPGQGNQPQHF.

Written as DNA, the CDR3 is TGTGCCAGCAGGGGAGCTCGGGAAGGGGAGACCCAGTACTTC. Translated: CASRGAREGETQYF. V is TRBV6-5 and J is TRBJ2-5; maybe TRBD2 (5 bases). V lost 6 bases to trimming and J lost 5 bases, with 16 bases between them. The CDR3 contains 14 residues. Germline CDR1 MNHEY, CDR2 SVGAGI.

This chain links TRBV7-2 with TRBJ1-2; 10 nucleotides align to TRBD1. The ends lost 6 bases at V and 4 bases at J; junction bases unmatched: 8. The CDR3 spans 15 residues. The germline gives CDR1 SGHTA, CDR2 FQGNSA. In DNA form, the CDR3 reads TGTGCCAGCAGTCCTGGACAGGGGGACGGCTATGGCTACACCTTC. Amino acid sequence: CASSPGQGDGYGYTF. The whole variable domain, filled in from reference TRBV7-2 and TRBJ1-2, reads GAGVSQSPSNKVTEKGKDVELRCDPISGHTALYWYRQSLGQGLEFLIYFQGNSAPDKSGLPSDRFSAERTGGSVSTLTIQRTQQEDSAVYLCASSPGQGDGYGYTFGSGTRLTVV.

This clone was found a few times. V usage is TRBV21-1 and J usage is TRBJ2-7; the table's TRBD1 call for D was not verified on the DNA. TRBV21-1 represents a pseudogene. CDR3 size: 14 residues. CDR3 nucleotides: TGTGCCAGCAGCAACAGGGGGTGTTTCGACGAGCAGTACTTC. Its protein is CASSNRGCFDEQYF.